This TCR beta chain was identified in a study of cytomegalovirus exposure and HLA in healthy donors. Overall study context: Unique TCRs numbering about 87 million, obtained from HLA-typed donors, made up an early data release. Findings of the study overall: In a later analysis, TCR beta V- and J-gene trimming showed a link to a missense DCLRE1C variant. The classifier reportedly diagnosed cytomegalovirus status with high sensitivity and specificity.

In the PCR, 60 Vbeta and 13 Jbeta primers were used. TCRdb's table, derived via immunoSEQ multiplex PCR, lists solely in-frame clones and lacks some. The sample carries about 190,000 clones, around 77% recorded once. This CDR3 spans 18 amino acids. V shed 1 base, J shed 7 bases, and the junction held 16 bases outside the gene matches. The V gene's germline CDR1 is SGHVS and CDR2 FQNEAQ. Concerning this clone itself: What it binds is unknown.

V and J are TRBV7-8 and TRBJ1-5; 7 bases align to TRBD1. This TCR came from a woman in her late teens or twenties in good health and CMV-seronegative. Sequenced: PBMCs. The CDR3 protein is CASSLGVKGRGFYQPQHF. The CDR3 region has the DNA TGTGCCAGCAGCTTAGGAGTAAAGGGCAGGGGGTTTTACCAGCCCCAGCATTTT.